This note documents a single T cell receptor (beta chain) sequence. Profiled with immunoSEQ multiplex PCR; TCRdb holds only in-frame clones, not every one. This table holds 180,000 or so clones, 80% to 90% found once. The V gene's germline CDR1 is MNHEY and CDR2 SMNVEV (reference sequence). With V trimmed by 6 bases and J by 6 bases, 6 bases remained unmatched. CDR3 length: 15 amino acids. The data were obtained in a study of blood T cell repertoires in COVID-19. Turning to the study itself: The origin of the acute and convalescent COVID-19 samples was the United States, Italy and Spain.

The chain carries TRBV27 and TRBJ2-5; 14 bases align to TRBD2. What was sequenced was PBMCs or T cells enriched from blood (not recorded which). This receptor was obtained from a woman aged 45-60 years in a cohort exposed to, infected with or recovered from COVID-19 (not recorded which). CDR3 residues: CASSPGLAGEKTQYF. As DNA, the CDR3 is TGTGCCAGCAGCCCGGGACTAGCGGGAGAAAAGACCCAGTACTTC.